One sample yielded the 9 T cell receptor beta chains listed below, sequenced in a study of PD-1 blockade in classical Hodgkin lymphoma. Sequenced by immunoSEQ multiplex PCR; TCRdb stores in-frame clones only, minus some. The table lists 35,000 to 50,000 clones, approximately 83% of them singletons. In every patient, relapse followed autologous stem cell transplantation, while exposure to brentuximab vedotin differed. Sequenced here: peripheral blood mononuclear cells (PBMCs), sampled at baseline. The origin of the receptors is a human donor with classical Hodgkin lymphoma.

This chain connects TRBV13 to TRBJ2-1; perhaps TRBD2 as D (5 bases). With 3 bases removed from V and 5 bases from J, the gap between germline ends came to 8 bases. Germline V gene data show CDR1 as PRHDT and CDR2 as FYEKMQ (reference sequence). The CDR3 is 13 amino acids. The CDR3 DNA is TGTGCCAGCAGCTTCCGAGGGAACAATGAGCAGTTCTTC. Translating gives CASSFRGNNEQFF.

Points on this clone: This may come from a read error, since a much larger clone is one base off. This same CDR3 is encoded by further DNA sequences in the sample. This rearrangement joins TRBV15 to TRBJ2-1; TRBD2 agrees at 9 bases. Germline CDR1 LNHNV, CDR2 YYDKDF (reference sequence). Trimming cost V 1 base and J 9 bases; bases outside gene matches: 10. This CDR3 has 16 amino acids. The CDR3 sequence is CATSRGLAGGGFEQFF. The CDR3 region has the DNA TGTGCCACCAGCAGAGGGCTGGCGGGAGGGGGGTTTGAGCAGTTCTTC.

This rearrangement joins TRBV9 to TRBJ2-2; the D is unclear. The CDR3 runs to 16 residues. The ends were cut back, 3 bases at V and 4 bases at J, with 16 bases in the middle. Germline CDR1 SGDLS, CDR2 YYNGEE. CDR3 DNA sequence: TGTGCCAGCAGCGGCCCGATCGGGCAAGCCACCGGGGAGCTGTTTTTT. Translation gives CASSGPIGQATGELFF.

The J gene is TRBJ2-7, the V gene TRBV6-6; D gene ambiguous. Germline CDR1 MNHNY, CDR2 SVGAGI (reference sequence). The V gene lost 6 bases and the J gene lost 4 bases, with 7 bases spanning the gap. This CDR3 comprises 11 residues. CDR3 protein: CASRGNYEQYF. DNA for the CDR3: TGTGCCAGCAGGGGAAATTACGAGCAGTACTTC.

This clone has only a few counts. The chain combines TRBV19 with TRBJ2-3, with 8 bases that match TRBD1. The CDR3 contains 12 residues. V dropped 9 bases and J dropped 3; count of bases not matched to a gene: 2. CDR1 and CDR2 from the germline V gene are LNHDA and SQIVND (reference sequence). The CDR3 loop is CASRDRTDTQYF. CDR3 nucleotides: TGTGCCAGCAGGGACAGGACAGATACGCAGTATTTT.

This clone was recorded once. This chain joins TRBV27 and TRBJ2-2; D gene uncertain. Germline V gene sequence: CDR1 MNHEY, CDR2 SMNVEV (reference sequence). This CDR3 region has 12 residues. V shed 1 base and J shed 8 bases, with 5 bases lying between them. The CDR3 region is CASSLWSGELFF. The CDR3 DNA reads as TGTGCCAGCAGTTTATGGTCGGGGGAGCTGTTTTTT.

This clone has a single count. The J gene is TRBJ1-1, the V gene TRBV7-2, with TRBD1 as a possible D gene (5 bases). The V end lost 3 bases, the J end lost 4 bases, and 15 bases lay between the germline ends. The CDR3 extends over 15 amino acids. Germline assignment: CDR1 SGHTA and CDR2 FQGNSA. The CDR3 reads CASSLATGQGTEAFF. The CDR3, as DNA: TGTGCCAGCAGCTTGGCTACGGGGCAGGGCACTGAAGCTTTCTTT.

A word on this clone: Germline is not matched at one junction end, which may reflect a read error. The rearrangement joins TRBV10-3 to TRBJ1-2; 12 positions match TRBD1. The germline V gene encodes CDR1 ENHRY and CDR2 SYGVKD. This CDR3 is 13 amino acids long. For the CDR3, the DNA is TGTGCCATCAGTGAGGGGACAGGGGGCGCTTGTTACTTC. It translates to CAISEGTGGACYF.

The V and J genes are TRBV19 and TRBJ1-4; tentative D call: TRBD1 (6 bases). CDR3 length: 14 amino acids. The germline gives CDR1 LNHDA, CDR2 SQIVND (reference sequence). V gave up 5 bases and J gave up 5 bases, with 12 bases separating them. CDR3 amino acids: CASSLGGANEKLFF. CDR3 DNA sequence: TGTGCCAGTAGTCTCGGGGGCGCGAATGAAAAACTGTTTTTT. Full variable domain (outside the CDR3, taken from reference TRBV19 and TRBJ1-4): DGGITQSPKYLFRKEGQNVTLSCEQNLNHDAMYWYRQDPGQGLRLIYYSQIVNDFQKGDIAEGYSVSREKKESFPLTVTSAQKNPTAFYLCASSLGGANEKLFFGSGTQLSVL.